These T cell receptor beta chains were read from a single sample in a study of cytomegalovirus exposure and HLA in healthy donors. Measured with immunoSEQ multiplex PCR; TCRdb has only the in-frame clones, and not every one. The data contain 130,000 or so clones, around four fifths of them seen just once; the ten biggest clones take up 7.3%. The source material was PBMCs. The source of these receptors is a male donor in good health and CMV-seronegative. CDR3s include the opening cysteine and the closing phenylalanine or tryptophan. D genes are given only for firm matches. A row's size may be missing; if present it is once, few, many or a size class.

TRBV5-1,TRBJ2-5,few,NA,CASSGDTLQETQYF,TGCGCCAGCAGCGGTGACACCTTGCAAGAGACCCAGTACTTC
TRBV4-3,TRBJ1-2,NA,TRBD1,CASSQEQGYGYTF,TGCGCCAGCAGCCAGGAACAGGGGTACGGCTACACCTTC
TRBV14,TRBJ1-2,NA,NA,CASSAGTVRYTF,TGTGCCAGCAGCGCGGGGACTGTTCGCTACACCTTC
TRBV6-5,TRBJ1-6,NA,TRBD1,CASSLGGQGVSPLHF,TGTGCCAGCAGCTTGGGGGGACAGGGGGTTTCACCCCTCCACTTT
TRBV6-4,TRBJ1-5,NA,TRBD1,CASHYRGQCQPQHF,TGTGCCAGCCACTACAGGGGGCAGTGCCAGCCCCAGCATTTT
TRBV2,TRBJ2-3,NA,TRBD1,CASSEGATGLRSDTQYF,TGTGCCAGCAGTGAAGGGGCGACAGGGTTAAGGTCAGATACGCAGTATTTT
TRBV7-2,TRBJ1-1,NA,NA,CASSSGGPNTEAFF,TGTGCCAGCAGCTCTGGGGGCCCGAACACTGAAGCTTTCTTT
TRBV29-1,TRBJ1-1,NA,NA,CSFLVGATEAFF,TGCAGCTTTTTGGTGGGGGCTACTGAAGCTTTCTTT
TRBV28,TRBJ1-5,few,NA,CASTPSLGTTKNQPQHF,TGTGCCAGCACCCCTTCCTTGGGCACAACGAAGAATCAGCCCCAGCATTTT
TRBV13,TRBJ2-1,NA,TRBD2,CASSLRLAGGTAYNEQFF,TGTGCCAGCAGCTTAAGACTAGCGGGGGGGACCGCATACAATGAGCAGTTCTTC
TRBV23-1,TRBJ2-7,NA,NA,CASTGSERLGRIYEQYF,TGCGCCAGCACGGGTTCTGAGCGGCTTGGTCGGATCTACGAGCAGTACTTC
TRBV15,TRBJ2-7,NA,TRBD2,CATRRGVGQRIYEQYF,TGTGCCACCAGGCGGGGGGTCGGACAGCGAATCTACGAGCAGTACTTC
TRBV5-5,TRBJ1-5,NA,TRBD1,CASSQGQGNQPQHF,TGTGCCAGCAGCCAGGGACAGGGAAATCAGCCCCAGCATTTT
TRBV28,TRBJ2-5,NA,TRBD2,CASSSGGETQYF,TGTGCCAGCAGCAGCGGGGGCGAGACCCAGTACTTC
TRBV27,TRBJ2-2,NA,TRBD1,CATTDRGNTGELFF,TGTGCCACCACCGACAGGGGCAACACCGGGGAGCTGTTTTTT
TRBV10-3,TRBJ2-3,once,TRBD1,CAISNRDRDGTDTQYF,TGTGCCATCAGTAACCGGGACAGGGACGGCACAGATACGCAGTATTTT
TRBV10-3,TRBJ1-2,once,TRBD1,CAIRGQGDGYTF,TGTGCCATCAGGGGACAGGGGGATGGCTACACCTTC
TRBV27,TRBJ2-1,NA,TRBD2,CASSLKPPSAGDYNEQFF,TGTGCCAGCAGTTTAAAGCCCCCTAGCGCGGGAGACTACAATGAGCAGTTCTTC
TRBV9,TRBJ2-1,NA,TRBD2,CASSVEGGLVIDNEQFF,TGTGCCAGCAGCGTAGAGGGGGGACTAGTAATCGACAATGAGCAGTTCTTC
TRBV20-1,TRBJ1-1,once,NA,CSARNSYEAFF,TGCAGTGCTAGAAACTCGTATGAAGCTTTCTTT
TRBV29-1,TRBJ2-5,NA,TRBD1,CSTSQGWETQYF,TGCAGCACCTCACAGGGGTGGGAGACCCAGTACTTC
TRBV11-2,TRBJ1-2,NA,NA,CASRGRANYGYTF,TGTGCCAGCAGGGGGAGGGCTAACTATGGCTACACCTTC
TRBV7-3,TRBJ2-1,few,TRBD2,CASSPSSGSDNEQFF,TGTGCCAGCAGCCCATCTAGCGGGAGCGACAATGAGCAGTTCTTC
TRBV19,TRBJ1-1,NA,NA,CASSIQGMGTEAFF,TGTGCCAGTAGTATTCAGGGGATGGGGACTGAAGCTTTCTTT
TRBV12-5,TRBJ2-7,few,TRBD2,CASGFLTSGGREQYF,TGTGCTAGTGGTTTTCTCACTAGCGGGGGGAGGGAGCAGTACTTC
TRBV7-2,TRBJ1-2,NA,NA,CASSLVVANYGYTF,TGTGCCAGCAGCTTAGTCGTAGCTAACTATGGCTACACCTTC
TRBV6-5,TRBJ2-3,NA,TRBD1,CASSRQGLPFGTQYF,TGTGCCAGCAGTCGACAGGGGCTCCCCTTCGGGACGCAGTATTTT
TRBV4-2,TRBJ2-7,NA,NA,CASSQERAGDTYEQYF,TGTGCCAGCAGCCAAGAGAGGGCAGGGGACACCTACGAGCAGTACTTC
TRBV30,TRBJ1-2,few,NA,CAWSDHGGPYGYTF,TGTGCCTGGAGTGACCACGGGGGGCCTTATGGCTACACCTTC
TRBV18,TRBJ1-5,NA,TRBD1,CASSPGQGRQPQHF,TGTGCCAGCTCACCCGGACAGGGTCGTCAGCCCCAGCATTTT
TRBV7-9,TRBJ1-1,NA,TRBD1,CASSSDTGTVIEAFF,TGTGCCAGCAGCTCAGATACCGGGACAGTTATTGAAGCTTTCTTT
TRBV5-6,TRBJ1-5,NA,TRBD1,CASSSGQGWNQPQHF,TGTGCCAGCAGCAGCGGACAGGGGTGGAATCAGCCCCAGCATTTT
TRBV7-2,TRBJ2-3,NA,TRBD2,CASRRTSGGTDTQYF,TGTGCCAGCAGGCGGACTAGCGGGGGCACAGATACGCAGTATTTT
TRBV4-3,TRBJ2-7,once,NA,CASSQATSYEQYF,TGCGCCAGCAGCCAAGCAACTAGCTACGAGCAGTACTTC
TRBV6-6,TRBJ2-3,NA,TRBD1,CASGTGADTQYF,TGTGCCTCTGGGACAGGTGCGGATACGCAGTATTTT
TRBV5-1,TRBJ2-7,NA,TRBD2,CASSPAGGPGEQYF,TGCGCCAGCAGCCCGGCGGGGGGGCCGGGCGAGCAGTACTTC
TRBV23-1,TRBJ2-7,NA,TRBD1,CASSQKGRTGAYEQYF,TGCGCCAGCAGTCAAAAAGGTCGGACAGGGGCCTACGAGCAGTACTTC
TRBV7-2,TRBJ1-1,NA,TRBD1,CASSPLTGKSGTEAFF,TGTGCCAGCAGCCCATTGACAGGGAAGTCGGGCACTGAAGCTTTCTTT
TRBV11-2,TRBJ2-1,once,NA,CASTLGGYNEQFF,TGTGCCAGCACCCTGGGAGGCTACAATGAGCAGTTCTTC
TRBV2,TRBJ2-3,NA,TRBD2,CASSVSGRAADTQYF,TGTGCCAGCAGTGTTAGCGGGAGAGCGGCAGATACGCAGTATTTT
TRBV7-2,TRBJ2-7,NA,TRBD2,CASGGGSYEQYF,TGTGCCAGCGGCGGGGGCTCCTACGAGCAGTACTTC
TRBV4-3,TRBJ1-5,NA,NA,CASSQDPGVDQPQHF,TGCGCCAGCAGCCAAGATCCAGGGGTGGATCAGCCCCAGCATTTT
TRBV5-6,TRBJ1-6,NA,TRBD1,CASSSTGRNSPLHF,TGTGCCAGCAGCTCGACAGGGAGGAATTCACCCCTCCACTTT
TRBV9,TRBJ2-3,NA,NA,CASSVGLDSGDTQYF,TGTGCCAGCAGCGTAGGACTGGACTCGGGAGATACGCAGTATTTT
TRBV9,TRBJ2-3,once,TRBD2,CASSERSRESTDTQYF,TGTGCCAGCAGCGAGCGGTCGCGGGAGAGCACAGATACGCAGTATTTT
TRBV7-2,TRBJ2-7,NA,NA,CASSLTLSSKEQYF,TGTGCCAGCAGCTTAACTCTTTCAAGTAAGGAGCAGTACTTC
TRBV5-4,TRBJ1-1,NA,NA,CASSSRARGSAPEAFF,TGTGCCAGCAGCTCTCGTGCTCGGGGTAGCGCCCCTGAAGCTTTCTTT
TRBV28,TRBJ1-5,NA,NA,CASRAGAWGGNQPQHF,TGTGCCAGCAGGGCGGGGGCATGGGGGGGCAATCAGCCCCAGCATTTT
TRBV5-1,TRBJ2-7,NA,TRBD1,CASSSGQGATYEQYF,TGCGCCAGCAGCTCTGGACAGGGGGCGACCTACGAGCAGTACTTC
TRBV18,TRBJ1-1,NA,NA,CASSPRLADEAFF,TGTGCCAGCTCACCTAGACTTGCAGACGAAGCTTTCTTT
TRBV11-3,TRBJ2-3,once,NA,CASSFYTDTQYF,TGTGCCAGCAGCTTTTACACAGATACGCAGTATTTT